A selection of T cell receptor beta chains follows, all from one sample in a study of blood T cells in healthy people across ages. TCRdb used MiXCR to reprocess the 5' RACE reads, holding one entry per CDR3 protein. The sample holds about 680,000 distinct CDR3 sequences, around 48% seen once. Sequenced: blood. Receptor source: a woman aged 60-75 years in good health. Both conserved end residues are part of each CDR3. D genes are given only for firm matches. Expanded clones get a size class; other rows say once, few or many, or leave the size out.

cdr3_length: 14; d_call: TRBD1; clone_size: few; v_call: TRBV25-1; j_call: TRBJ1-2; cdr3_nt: TGTGCCAGCAGTGAATATGACAGGGAGGGTGGCTACACCTTC; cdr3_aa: CASSEYDREGGYTF
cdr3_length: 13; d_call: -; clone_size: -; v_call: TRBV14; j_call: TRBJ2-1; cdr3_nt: TGTGCCAGCAGCTTACGCCTGACCAGTGAGCAGTTCTTC; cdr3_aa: CASSLRLTSEQFF
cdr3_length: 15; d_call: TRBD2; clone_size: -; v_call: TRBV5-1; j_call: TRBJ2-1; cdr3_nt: TGCGCCAGCAGCTTGGGCGGGAGAACGGTCAATGAGCAGTTCTTC; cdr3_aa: CASSLGGRTVNEQFF
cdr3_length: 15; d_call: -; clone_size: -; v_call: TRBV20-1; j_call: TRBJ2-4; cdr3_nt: TGCAGTGCTAGAGAACCGGGACTAGCCAAAAACATTCAGTACTTC; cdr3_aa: CSAREPGLAKNIQYF
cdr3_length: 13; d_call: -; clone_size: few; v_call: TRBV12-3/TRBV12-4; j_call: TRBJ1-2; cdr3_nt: TGTGCCAGCAGTTCCCGGGACGCTCACGGCTACACCTTC; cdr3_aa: CASSSRDAHGYTF
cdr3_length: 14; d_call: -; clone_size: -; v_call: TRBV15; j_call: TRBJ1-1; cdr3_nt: TGTGCCACCAGCAGAGTCCGACAGAACACTGAAGCTTTCTTT; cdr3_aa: CATSRVRQNTEAFF
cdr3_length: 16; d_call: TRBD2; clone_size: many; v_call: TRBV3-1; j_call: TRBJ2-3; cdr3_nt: TGTGCCAGCAGCGATAGGACTAGCGGGAGTACAGATACGCAGTATTTT; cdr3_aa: CASSDRTSGSTDTQYF
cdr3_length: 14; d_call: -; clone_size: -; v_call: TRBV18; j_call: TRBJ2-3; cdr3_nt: TGTGCCAGCTCACCCTTTGGGGAAACAGATACGCAGTATTTT; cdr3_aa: CASSPFGETDTQYF
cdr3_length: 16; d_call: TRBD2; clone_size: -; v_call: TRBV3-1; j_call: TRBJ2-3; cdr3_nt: TGTGCCAGCAGCCCCATTGCTAGCGGAGTCACAGATACGCAGTATTTT; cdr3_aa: CASSPIASGVTDTQYF
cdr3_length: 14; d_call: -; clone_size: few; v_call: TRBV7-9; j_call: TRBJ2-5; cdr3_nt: TGTGCCAGCAGGTCTCGGGGGCGGCAAGAGACCCAGTACTTC; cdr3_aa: CASRSRGRQETQYF
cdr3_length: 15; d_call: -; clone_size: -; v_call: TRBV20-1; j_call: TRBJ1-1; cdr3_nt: TGCAGTGCTCCCGGGATGGGTTTTATGAACACTGAAGCTTTCTTT; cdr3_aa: CSAPGMGFMNTEAFF
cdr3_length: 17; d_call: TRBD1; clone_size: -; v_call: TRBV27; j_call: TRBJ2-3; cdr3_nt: TGTGCCAGCAGTTTATCCGCCGGACAGGGGGCAGGTGATACGCAGTATTTT; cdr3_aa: CASSLSAGQGAGDTQYF
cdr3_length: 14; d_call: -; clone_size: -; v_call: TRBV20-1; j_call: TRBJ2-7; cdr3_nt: TGCAGTGCTAGAGATCCGGAACTATTTTACGAGCAGTACTTC; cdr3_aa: CSARDPELFYEQYF
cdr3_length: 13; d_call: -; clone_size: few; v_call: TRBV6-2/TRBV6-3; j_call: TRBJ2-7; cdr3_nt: TGTGCCAGCAGCAAGACATCCTCCTACGAGCAGTACTTC; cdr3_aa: CASSKTSSYEQYF
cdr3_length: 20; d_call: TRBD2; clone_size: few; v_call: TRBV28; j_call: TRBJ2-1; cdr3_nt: TGTGCCAGCAGTTTGTGGCATAGGAGCCTTCGGGCTAGCGGAAACAATGAGCAGTTCTTC; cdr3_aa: CASSLWHRSLRASGNNEQFF
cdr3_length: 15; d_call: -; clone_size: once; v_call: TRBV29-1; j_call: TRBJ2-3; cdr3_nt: TGCAGCGTTGACGACGGGCTAGCGTACTCAGATACGCAGTATTTT; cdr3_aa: CSVDDGLAYSDTQYF
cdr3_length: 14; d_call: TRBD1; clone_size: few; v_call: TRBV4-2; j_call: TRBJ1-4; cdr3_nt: TGTGCCAGCAGCCCTACAGGGGCACGGGAAAAACTGTTTTTT; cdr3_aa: CASSPTGAREKLFF
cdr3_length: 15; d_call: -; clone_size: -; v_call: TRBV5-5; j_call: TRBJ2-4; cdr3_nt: TGTGCCCGCAGTCTCACGACAGATACCTACAATGAGCAGTACTTC; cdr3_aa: CARSLTTDTYNEQYF
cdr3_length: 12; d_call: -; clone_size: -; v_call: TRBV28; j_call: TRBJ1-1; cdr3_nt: TGTGCCAGCAGTTTACCCGGATTTGAAGCTTTCTTT; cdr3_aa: CASSLPGFEAFF
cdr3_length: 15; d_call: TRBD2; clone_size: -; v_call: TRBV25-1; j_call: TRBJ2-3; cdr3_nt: TGTGCCAGCAGTGACGGCGGGAGGATTGCAGATACGCAGTATTTT; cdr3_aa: CASSDGGRIADTQYF
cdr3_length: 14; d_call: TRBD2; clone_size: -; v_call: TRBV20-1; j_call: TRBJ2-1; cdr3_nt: TGCAGTGCTATTGGCGGGAGGAATTACAATGAGCAGTTCTTC; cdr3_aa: CSAIGGRNYNEQFF
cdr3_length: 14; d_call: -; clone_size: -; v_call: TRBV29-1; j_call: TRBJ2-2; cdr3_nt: TGCAGCGTTGTGAGGTCTTTGAACACCGGGGAGCTGTTTTTT; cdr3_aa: CSVVRSLNTGELFF
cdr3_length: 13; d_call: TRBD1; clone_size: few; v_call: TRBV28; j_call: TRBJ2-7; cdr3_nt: TGTGCCAGCACTGAAAGGGGGCCCTACGAGCAGTACTTC; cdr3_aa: CASTERGPYEQYF
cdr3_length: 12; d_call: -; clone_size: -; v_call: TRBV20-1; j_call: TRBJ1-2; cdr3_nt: TGCAGTGCTTCCGACAGAACCTATGGCTACACCTTC; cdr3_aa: CSASDRTYGYTF
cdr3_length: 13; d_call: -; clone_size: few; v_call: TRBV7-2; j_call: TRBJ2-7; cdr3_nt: TGTGCCAGCAGTCACAGGGAAACCTACGAGCAGTACTTC; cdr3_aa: CASSHRETYEQYF
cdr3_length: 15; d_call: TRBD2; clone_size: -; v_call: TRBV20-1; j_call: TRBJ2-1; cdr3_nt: TGCAGTGCTAGCGAAACTAGCGGGAGTAAGGATGAGCAGTTCTTC; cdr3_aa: CSASETSGSKDEQFF
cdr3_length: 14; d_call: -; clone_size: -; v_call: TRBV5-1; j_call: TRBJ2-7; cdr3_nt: TGCGCCAGCAGCTTGGTTACCCCTCCGTACGAGCAGTACTTC; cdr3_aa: CASSLVTPPYEQYF
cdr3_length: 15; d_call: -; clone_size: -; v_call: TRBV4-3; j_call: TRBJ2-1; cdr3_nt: TGCGCCAGCAGCCAAGATCAGGGCCTGATGAATGAGCAGTTCTTC; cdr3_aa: CASSQDQGLMNEQFF
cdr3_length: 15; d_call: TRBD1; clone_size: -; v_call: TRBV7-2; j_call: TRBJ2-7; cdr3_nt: TGTGCCAGCAGCTACGACAGGGATAGCTCCTACGAGCAGTACTTC; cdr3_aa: CASSYDRDSSYEQYF
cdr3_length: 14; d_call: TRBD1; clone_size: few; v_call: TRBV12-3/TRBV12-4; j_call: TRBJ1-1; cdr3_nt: TGTGCCAGCAGGCGGACAGGGGGCGGCACTGAAGCTTTCTTT; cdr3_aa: CASRRTGGGTEAFF
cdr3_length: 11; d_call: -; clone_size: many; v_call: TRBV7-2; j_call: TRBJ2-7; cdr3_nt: TGTGCCAGCAGCTCCGACTACGAGCAGTACTTC; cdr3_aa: CASSSDYEQYF
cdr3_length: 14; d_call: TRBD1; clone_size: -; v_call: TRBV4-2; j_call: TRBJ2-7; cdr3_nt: TGTGCCAGCAGCCAAGTAGGGGGCCTCTGCGAGCAGTACTTC; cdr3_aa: CASSQVGGLCEQYF
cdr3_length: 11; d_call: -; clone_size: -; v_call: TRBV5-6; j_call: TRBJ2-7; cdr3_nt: TGTGCCAGCAGCGTAACGTCCGAGCAGTACTTC; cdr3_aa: CASSVTSEQYF
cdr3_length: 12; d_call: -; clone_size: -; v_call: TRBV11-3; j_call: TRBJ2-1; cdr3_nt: TGTGCCAGCAGCCGGGACTTTGGTGAGCAGTTCTTC; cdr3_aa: CASSRDFGEQFF
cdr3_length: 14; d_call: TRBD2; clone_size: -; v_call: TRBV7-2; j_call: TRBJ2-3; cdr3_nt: TGTGCCAGCAGCCCCGGACTAGACACAGATACGCAGTATTTT; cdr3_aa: CASSPGLDTDTQYF
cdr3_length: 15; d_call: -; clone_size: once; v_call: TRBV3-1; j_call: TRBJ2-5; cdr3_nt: TGTGCCAGCAGCCAAGGGGTAGCTTCACGGGAGACCCAGTACTTC; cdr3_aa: CASSQGVASRETQYF